The rows below give T cell receptor beta chains drawn from one sample of a study of neoadjuvant anti-PD-1 for oral cavity cancer. Libraries were prepared by immunoSEQ multiplex PCR; TCRdb keeps only in-frame clonotypes and omits some of them. The table lists about 15,000 clones, roughly 67% of them singletons. The sample here was PBMCs, taken before nivolumab (anti-PD-1) treatment. These TCRs come from a person aged 40-85 years with oral cavity squamous cell carcinoma. Each CDR3 is given with its conserved first and last residue. D genes are given only for firm matches. Some rows mark clone size as missing; the rest say once, few, many or name a class of expanded clone.

>TRBV18|-|-|TRBJ1-2
TGTGCCAGCTCACCACCCGGACAGCCGAACTATGGCTACACCTTC
CASSPPGQPNYGYTF
>TRBV27|-|-|TRBJ1-2
TGTGCCAGCAGTCCGCGCGGGGGGAGGGGTGGCTACACCTTC
CASSPRGGRGGYTF
>TRBV6-1|-|few|TRBJ1-2
TGTGCCAGCAGTGACTATGGCTACACCTTC
CASSDYGYTF
>TRBV6-1|-|-|TRBJ2-2
TGTGCCAGCAGTCCCAGGGTTCTTCCCGGGGAGCTGTTTTTT
CASSPRVLPGELFF
>TRBV11-2|TRBD1|few|TRBJ1-2
TGTGCCAGCAGCTCGCGGGGACAGGATGGCTACACCTTC
CASSSRGQDGYTF
>TRBV7-2|-|-|TRBJ2-1
TGTGCCAGCAGCTTAGCTAGGGATGAGCAGTTCTTC
CASSLARDEQFF
>TRBV7-8|TRBD1|-|TRBJ1-5
TGTGCCAGCAGCACTAACAGGGGGCAAGGCAATCAGCCCCAGCATTTT
CASSTNRGQGNQPQHF
>TRBV7-9|TRBD2|-|TRBJ2-5
TGTGCCAGCAGCTTAGAGGGACTAGATTCCCAGTACTTC
CASSLEGLDSQYF
>TRBV30|-|-|TRBJ2-2
TGTGCCTGGAGTCCCGGACTGATTGCGAACACCGGGGAGCTGTTTTTT
CAWSPGLIANTGELFF
>TRBV5-6|-|-|TRBJ1-2
TGTGCCAGCAGCTTGGTGGAAGTGGGTGTCTCCGATGGCTACACCTTC
CASSLVEVGVSDGYTF
>TRBV2|-|-|TRBJ2-7
TGTGCCAGCAGTTTCCCCCAGGGGTCTCTCTACGAGCAGTACTTC
CASSFPQGSLYEQYF
>TRBV5-1|TRBD2|-|TRBJ2-3
TGCGCCAGCAGCCCCAGACGCGGGGGGGCAAGACGCACAGATACGCAGTATTTT
CASSPRRGGARRTDTQYF
>TRBV18|TRBD1|-|TRBJ1-6
TGTGCCAGCTCACGGACAGGGGGCTCCTCCTATAATTCACCCCTCCACTTT
CASSRTGGSSYNSPLHF
>TRBV9|-|-|TRBJ1-2
TGTGCCAGCAGCGGAGAGATCGTCTATGGCTACACCTTC
CASSGEIVYGYTF
>TRBV27|TRBD1|-|TRBJ2-2
TGTGCCAGCAGTTTATTCGGGACAGGGGGCACCGGGGAGCTGTTTTTT
CASSLFGTGGTGELFF
>TRBV6-4|-|-|TRBJ2-7
TGTGCCAGCAGCCCCCGGGCCTTTAGCTCCTACGAGCAGTACTTC
CASSPRAFSSYEQYF
>TRBV6-5|-|-|TRBJ2-7
TGTGCCAGCAGTTACTCTAGGTTGGGCAGGTCCTACGAGCAGTACTTC
CASSYSRLGRSYEQYF
>TRBV19|TRBD2|-|TRBJ2-5
TGTGCCAGTAGTACCCTAGCGGGGGGGCGAGAGACCCAGTACTTC
CASSTLAGGRETQYF
>TRBV10-3|-|few|TRBJ2-3
TGTGCCACATTGACAGGGACTACGACTAGCACAGATACGCAGTATTTT
CATLTGTTTSTDTQYF
>TRBV7-9|TRBD1|-|TRBJ1-1
TGTGCCAGCAGGCCCGGGACAGTGAACACTGAAGCTTTCTTT
CASRPGTVNTEAFF
>TRBV11-2|-|-|TRBJ2-1
TGTGCCAGCAGCTTTTACCGGGACCGCTCCTACAATGAGCAGTTCTTC
CASSFYRDRSYNEQFF
>TRBV7-3|-|-|TRBJ2-3
TGTGCCAGCAGCTTAACGCCTTCCAGGGGGGCCGGGGATACGCAGTATTTT
CASSLTPSRGAGDTQYF
>TRBV6-5|-|once|TRBJ2-5
TGTGCCAGCAGTGGGGCCCAGGAGACCCAGTACTTC
CASSGAQETQYF
>TRBV14|-|-|TRBJ2-7
TGTGCCAGCAGCCAGGGGGGGCTAGCGGTATCCTACGAGCAGTACTTC
CASSQGGLAVSYEQYF
>TRBV12-5|-|-|TRBJ1-3
TGTGCTAGTGGTTTGTTAGGAAACACCATATATTTT
CASGLLGNTIYF
>TRBV28|TRBD2|-|TRBJ2-6
TGTGCCAGCAGTTCGGTAAGGACTAGCGGGGCCAACGTCCTGACTTTC
CASSSVRTSGANVLTF
>TRBV7-2|-|-|TRBJ2-5
TGTGCCAGCAGCCCCTCGGTAGGGTGGCAAGAGACCCAGTACTTC
CASSPSVGWQETQYF
>TRBV6-6|TRBD2|-|TRBJ2-1
TGTGCCAGCAGTCCGACTAGCGGGACGTACAATGAGCAGTTCTTC
CASSPTSGTYNEQFF
>TRBV6-5|TRBD1|-|TRBJ1-5
TGTGCCAGCGGAGGGGGCCCATTCAGCAATCAGCCCCAGCATTTT
CASGGGPFSNQPQHF
>TRBV6-5|-|-|TRBJ2-1
TGTGCCAGCAGTAACCTAGCGACCTCCTACAATGAGCAGTTCTTC
CASSNLATSYNEQFF
>TRBV27|-|-|TRBJ1-1
TGTGCCAGCAGTTTATTGGGGGGAACTGAAGCTTTCTTT
CASSLLGGTEAFF
>TRBV27|-|-|TRBJ1-1
TGTGCCAGCAGTTTAAATCGGGGCGGGTACTTAGAAGCTTTCTTT
CASSLNRGGYLEAFF
>TRBV19|-|once|TRBJ1-1
TGTGCCAGTAAGGTCCACCAGAACACTGAAGCTTTCTTT
CASKVHQNTEAFF
>TRBV5-1|TRBD2|-|TRBJ2-7
TGCGCCAGCAGCTTGCCTGGACTAGCGTTCGGGTGGAACTACGAGCAGTACTTC
CASSLPGLAFGWNYEQYF
>TRBV6-5|-|-|TRBJ1-2
TGTGCCAGTTTCCCGGGACGGCTGAATAACTATGGCTACACCTTC
CASFPGRLNNYGYTF
>TRBV28|-|-|TRBJ1-2
TGTGCCAGCAGTTTATTTGCAGGAAACTATGGCTACACCTTC
CASSLFAGNYGYTF